This entry lists 4 T cell receptor beta chains sequenced from one sample in a study of blood T cell repertoires in COVID-19. Assay: immunoSEQ multiplex PCR; the TCRdb copy retains only in-frame clones and omits some. The repertoire holds about 200,000 clones, with about 87% as singletons. Sequenced: PBMCs or T cells enriched from blood (not recorded which). The source is a man aged 30 to 39 who had recovered from COVID-19.

CDR3 amino acids: CAWSRPPGVEKLFF. CDR3 sequence (DNA): TGTGCCTGGAGTAGACCCCCGGGGGTTGAAAAACTGTTTTTT. The chain couples TRBV30 to TRBJ1-4, with a possible D match to TRBD1 (5 bases). The length of the CDR3 is 14 residues. V shed 2 bases and J shed 7 bases, with 14 bases lying between them. Germline V gene data show CDR1 as GTSNPN and CDR2 as SVGIG (reference sequence).

The chain recombines TRBV19 with TRBJ2-3, with D possibly matching TRBD1 (6 bases). Trimming pared 5 bases from V and 0 bases from J, leaving 12 bases between. From germline, CDR1 is LNHDA and CDR2 SQIVND (reference sequence). The CDR3 extends over 15 amino acids. CDR3: CASSSRGPSTDTQYF. For the CDR3, the DNA is TGTGCCAGTAGTTCCAGGGGTCCTAGCACAGATACGCAGTATTTT.

The rearrangement joins TRBV19 to TRBJ1-2; D unresolved. The ends were cut back, 4 bases at V and 2 bases at J, with 5 bases in the middle. Germline V gene lookup returns CDR1 LNHDA and CDR2 SQIVND (reference sequence). The CDR3 length is 12 residues. DNA for the CDR3: TGTGCCAGTAGTAACAAAAACTATGGCTACACCTTC. It encodes CASSNKNYGYTF.

The chain joins TRBV6-4 to TRBJ2-2, with D possibly TRBD2 on 6 matching bases. V gave up 3 bases and J gave up 1 base, with 9 bases separating them. Germline V gene data show CDR1 as MRHNA and CDR2 as SNTAGT. This CDR3 spans 15 amino acids. The DNA of the CDR3 is TGTGCCAGCAGTGAAGGTAGCGGGAACACCGGGGAGCTGTTTTTT. This sequence encodes CASSEGSGNTGELFF.